The sequence of this T cell receptor (beta chain) was determined in a study of OX40 agonist ivuxolimab in advanced cancers. This CDR3 has 14 amino acids. Trimming shortened V by 3 bases and J by 5 bases, and 13 bases separated the two germline ends. In germline, CDR1 is MNHEY, CDR2 SVGAGI. Generated by immunoSEQ multiplex PCR, the TCRdb table keeps only in-frame clones and is missing some. The sample consists of roughly 60,000 clones, around 86% of them appearing once. This sample comprised CD4+ or CD8+ T cells sorted from blood, obtained in a trial of the OX40 agonist ivuxolimab. The sequence came from an adult with an advanced solid tumor such as melanoma, head and neck, liver or kidney cancer. The chain joins TRBV6-5 to TRBJ1-1; D unresolved. CDR3 sequence (DNA): TGTGCCAGCAGTTATCAACCCAGCGGGACTGAAGCTTTCTTT. Its translation is CASSYQPSGTEAFF.